This T cell receptor (beta chain) was identified during a study of shared clonotypes between healthy human individuals (dated by TCRdb to the early 2020s). About the study as a whole: A few men and a couple of women, aged 18 to 49 years, made up the cohort. For each donor, CD4 naive and CD4 memory were each run on three plates, CD8 naive on two plates, and CD8 memory on one plate. The study deeply sequenced blood TCR repertoires of five healthy adults to estimate repertoire size and the extent of clonotype sharing between individuals. Libraries were prepared and TCR repertoires were sequenced by different laboratories using diverse techniques, in order to increase sequencing depth and limit assay-specific biases. Per donor, leukapheresis produced somewhere between about 0.94 and 10 billion PBMCs. The paper as a whole reports these results and caveats: Larger estimated clonotype richness was generally found for naive subsets than for memory subsets. When several donors were compared, the shared fraction of clonotypes was about 5% for naive CD4, around 4% for naive CD8, 2.3% for memory CD4, and 0.35% to 0.5% for memory CD8. Compared with non-shared clonotypes, clonotypes shared by all four sorted-subset donors had higher generation probabilities. Pairwise subsampling indicated that sequencing depth was expected to affect the degree of clonotype sharing among donors. Only blood was sampled, and tissue TCR repertoires likely differ from those in blood. Because the study included only a small number of donors, the genetic and exposure-history diversity represented was limited. Rarefaction of sorted-subset datasets indicated incomplete sequencing despite the large sequencing depth.

TCR CDR3 regions were amplified from genomic DNA by multiplex PCR using the deep immunoSEQ assay. Extracted genomic DNA from each cell subset was spread evenly across all wells of several immunoSEQ 96-well plates, with each plate serving as a replicate. For sorted subsets, each replicate PCR was loaded with roughly 200 ng genomic DNA, equivalent to about 30,000 T cell genomes. Purified libraries were quantified with a Qubit 3.0 fluorometer, sized on a Bioanalyzer 2100, and re-quantified with the KAPA Library Quantification kit. A separate single-read 150-cycle Illumina NextSeq 550 flow cell was used to sequence each immunoSEQ 96-well plate. From the authors' description of their analysis: The immunoSEQ output contained only junctional sequences without quality scores, so filtering could not match that applied to full-length reads. To assign V/J genes and CDR3, sequences were annotated against IMGT germline references using PyIR, a Python wrapper for IgBLAST v1.9. Any read was removed if the V/J assignment was weak (E-value above 1e-6), the CDR3 was missing, or the read contained stop codons, out-of-frame junctions, or ambiguous translated residues. V3J clonotypes were defined as sequences sharing the same inferred V gene, J gene, and CDR3 amino acid sequence. The percentage overlap between two repertoires was calculated by dividing the number of shared unique clonotypes by the size of the smaller repertoire. RTK rarefaction, the Chao1 estimator, and Recon v2.1 estimates of unobserved clonotypes were used to assess repertoire richness. Generation probabilities for all TCRbeta clonotypes obtained by the gDNA method from a handful of donors were computed using OLGA. This is the immuneACCESS table as TCRdb keeps it, with only in-frame sequences that have V and J called. A part of the clones is gone; compared with another copy, unresolved V genes explain less than half, and the rest is unexplained. The V and J calls and clone size come from that table; D and trimming were worked out from the DNA. This sample gives about 2.1 million clones in total; about 93% of them show up just once. The ten largest account for more than 1.5% of the sample.

The CDR3 has 13 amino acids, counting the end cysteine and phenylalanine. The retained sequence is limited to the CDR3, 39 bases, with the frame set at the first base. CDR1 and CDR2 are read off the germline V gene (reference sequence) as SGHKS and YYEKEE. V has 5 bases trimmed and J has 7 bases trimmed; junction bases matching no gene number 5. As for this clone: Its antigen is unknown. Per-nucleotide qualities are absent, and no much larger clonotype sits a single base away.

For the CD8 naive samples, CD45RO-negative cells were positively selected for CCR7, yielding a CD45RA+CCR7+ population from which TemRA cells were excluded. Donors were healthy HIV-negative adults with no recently reported acute infections or vaccinations. Only Caucasian adults living in Nashville, Tennessee, USA were represented among the donors. After blood collection by leukapheresis, PBMCs were isolated using Ficoll-Histopaque density gradient centrifugation and then cryopreserved in the vapor phase of liquid nitrogen. Analytical flow cytometry was used to check the purity and quantity of every magnetically sorted T cell population. From each sorted fraction, genomic DNA was isolated and quantified by UV absorbance on a Nanodrop 2000c.

This sequence uses TRBV5-5 and TRBJ1-5; 8 bases in the middle match TRBD1. This TCR came from a man aged 18 to 30 in good health. Some clones in this sample may be carry-over from other donors' samples. The material sequenced was naive CD8+ T cells from PBMCs. The sample's cell subset or site label, in plain terms: CD45RA+CCR7+. The sequence in DNA is TGTGCCAGCAGTCAGGGGGCCAGACAGCCCCAGCATTTT. Its translation reads: CASSQGARQPQHF. Supplemented by the reference TRBV5-5 and TRBJ1-5 proteins around the CDR3, the complete variable domain is DAGVTQSPTHLIKTRGQQVTLRCSPISGHKSVSWYQQVLGQGPQFIFQYYEKEERGRGNFPDRFSARQFPNYSSELNVNALLLGDSALYLCASSQGARQPQHFGDGTRLSIL.